The T cell receptor (beta chain) under discussion was sequenced for a study of OX40 agonist ivuxolimab in advanced cancers. On the study more broadly: It was permissible to have had prior anti-PD-1, anti-PD-L1 or anti-CTLA-4 therapy, and about 40% had some.

This clone was picked up one time. Method: immunoSEQ multiplex PCR; TCRdb's copy keeps in-frame clones and lacks some. The data show over 55,000 clones, more than 80% seen once. The material sequenced was CD4+ or CD8+ T cells sorted from blood, taken in a trial of the OX40 agonist ivuxolimab. This sequence was found in an adult with an advanced solid tumor such as melanoma, head and neck, liver or kidney cancer.

The CDR3 loop is CASSTPIQGPPKGDTQYF. DNA for the CDR3: TGTGCCAGCAGCACTCCAATACAGGGGCCCCCCAAGGGGGATACGCAGTATTTT. The genes are TRBV5-6 and TRBJ2-3; 7 nucleotides match TRBD1. The germline CDR1 and CDR2 sequences are SGHDT and YYEEEE. The CDR3 runs to 18 residues. Losses at the gene ends were 4 bases for V and 6 bases for J; bases not matched to a gene: 20.